This passage covers 27 T cell receptor beta chains from one sample sequenced in a study of blood T cell repertoires in COVID-19. Clones were read by immunoSEQ multiplex PCR, and TCRdb kept only the in-frame ones, dropping some. This sample yields 130,000 to 150,000 clones, of which 85% to 90% are seen a single time; about 2.1% belongs to the top ten. The material sequenced was peripheral blood. The receptors here all came from a human donor in a cohort sampled during active COVID-19.

V and J are TRBV4-3 and TRBJ1-2, with 7 nucleotides matching TRBD1. Germline assignment: CDR1 LGHNA and CDR2 YSLEER. The CDR3 length is 16 residues. V trimming: 0 bases; J trimming: 3 bases; junction bases outside the gene matches: 7. The CDR3 region is CASSQDLDRADYGYTF. CDR3 DNA: TGCGCCAGCAGCCAAGATCTCGACAGGGCAGACTATGGCTACACCTTC.

The CDR3 spells CASSLRGGGTSLGEQYF. The CDR3 DNA follows: TGCGCCAGCAGCCTAAGGGGAGGTGGGACCTCCCTCGGGGAGCAGTACTTC. This sequence joins TRBV4-1 and TRBJ2-7; tentatively, D is TRBD2 (6 bases). The CDR3 has 17 amino acids. V lost 4 bases to trimming and J lost 7 bases, with 26 bases between them. Germline V gene data show CDR1 as MGHRA and CDR2 as YSYEKL.

The V and J genes are TRBV5-5 and TRBJ1-4; D remains ambiguous. V gave up 4 bases and J gave up 7 bases, with 14 bases separating them. This CDR3 has 14 residues. Germline-derived CDR1 and CDR2 are SGHKS and YYEKEE (reference sequence). The CDR3 DNA sequence: TGTGCCAGCAGCGTACTTTATTCAAGTGAAAAACTGTTTTTT. Amino acids: CASSVLYSSEKLFF.

The V gene is TRBV7-8, the J gene TRBJ1-4; TRBD1 matches 8 bases. Germline loops: CDR1 SGHVS, CDR2 FQNEAQ. CDR3 length: 15 amino acids. With 5 bases clipped from V and 2 bases from J, the junction kept 4 bases outside the gene matches. Here the CDR3 reads CASSAYRGTNEKLFF. The CDR3 nucleotides are TGTGCCAGCAGCGCGTACAGGGGGACTAATGAAAAACTGTTTTTT.

This rearrangement joins TRBV5-1 to TRBJ2-7; tentative D call: TRBD2 (5 bases). This CDR3 region has 15 residues. Trimming left V 7 bases short and J 3 bases short, with 20 bases between. Germline lookup yields CDR1 SGHRS and CDR2 YFSETQ. CDR3 protein: CASRAPNPEGYEQYF. The CDR3 coding sequence is TGCGCCAGCCGGGCCCCGAACCCCGAGGGCTACGAGCAGTACTTC. Looking up the rest from reference TRBV5-1 and TRBJ2-7 gives the full variable domain: KAGVTQTPRYLIKTRGQQVTLSCSPISGHRSVSWYQQTPGQGLQFLFEYFSETQRNKGNFPGRFSGRQFSNSRSEMNVSTLELGDSALYLCASRAPNPEGYEQYFGPGTRLTVT.

The rearrangement links TRBV3-1 (or the pseudogene TRBV3-2) to TRBJ2-7; the match to TRBD1 covers 7 bases. Germline V gene sequence: CDR1 LGHDT, CDR2 YNNKEL (reference sequence). The V gene end was trimmed by 5 bases and the J gene end by 2 bases; junction bases not matched to a gene: 6. The CDR3 sequence is 14 residues long. The CDR3 DNA follows: TGTGCCAGCAGCTGGACAGGAGGCACCTACGAGCAGTACTTC. It specifies CASSWTGGTYEQYF.

The chain uses TRBV30 and TRBJ2-1, with TRBD2 matching over 12 bases. The CDR3 loop spans 13 amino acids. Germline values: CDR1 GTSNPN, CDR2 SVGIG (reference sequence). V dropped 5 bases and J dropped 6; count of bases not matched to a gene: 2. The chain's CDR3 is CAWGLAGSNEQFF. The CDR3 region has the DNA TGTGCCTGGGGACTAGCGGGAAGCAATGAGCAGTTCTTC.

CDR3 DNA: TGCGCCAGCAGTAGACAGGGCGATTTTAATGGCTACACCTTC. This sequence encodes CASSRQGDFNGYTF. The chain recombines TRBV5-1 with TRBJ1-2, with 7 bases identical to TRBD1. Trimming took 5 bases from V and 6 from J; bases not matched to a gene: 10. Per germline, CDR1 SGHRS and CDR2 YFSETQ. The CDR3 has 14 amino acids.

This chain links TRBV15 with TRBJ2-5, with 11 bases aligning to TRBD2. With V trimmed by 0 bases and J by 5 bases, 8 bases remained unmatched. Germline V gives CDR1 LNHNV, CDR2 YYDKDF (reference sequence). The CDR3 has 17 amino acids. The DNA for the CDR3 is TGTGCCACCAGCAGAGATAAGGGCCCTAGCGGGGGGGAGACCCAGTACTTC. Translating gives CATSRDKGPSGGETQYF.

The rearrangement joins TRBV7-6 to TRBJ2-7; D is possibly TRBD2 (5 bases). There are 14 residues in the CDR3. V gave up 1 base and J gave up 3 bases, with 10 bases separating them. The V gene's germline CDR1 is SGHVS and CDR2 FNYEAQ. The CDR3 region has the DNA TGTGCCAGCAGCTTAGTTGGGGAGAGCTACGAGCAGTACTTC. Protein sequence: CASSLVGESYEQYF.

The gene calls are TRBV11-3 and TRBJ2-7, with unresolved D. V dropped 8 bases and J dropped 3 bases, with 14 bases sitting between them. Germline loops: CDR1 SGHNT, CDR2 YENEEA. The CDR3 extends over 13 amino acids. The CDR3, as DNA: TGTGCCAGCCCGAAGCAATTTAACTACGAGCAGTACTTC. The encoded protein is CASPKQFNYEQYF.

The chain joins TRBV7-9 to TRBJ2-3; maybe TRBD2 (6 bases). Trimming took off 7 bases at V and 2 bases at J, with 13 bases between the two ends. The CDR3 length is 14 residues. Per germline, CDR1 SEHNR and CDR2 FQNEAQ (reference sequence). DNA for the CDR3: TGTGCCAGCACCGAATGGGGGGTCACAGATACGCAGTATTTT. Translating gives CASTEWGVTDTQYF.

This clone was recorded only once. The chain uses TRBV5-1 and TRBJ1-1; no clear D. Trimming left V 2 bases short and J 6 bases short, with 11 bases between. The CDR3 totals 13 residues. CDR1 is SGHRS and CDR2 is YFSETQ in the germline V gene. The CDR3 is CASSLGSGAEAFF. The CDR3 region has the DNA TGCGCCAGCAGCTTAGGAAGCGGGGCTGAAGCTTTCTTT.

The V call is TRBV12-3 or TRBV12-4, the J call TRBJ2-7; possibly TRBD1 for D (6 bases). This CDR3 contains 13 residues. V lost 6 bases to trimming and J lost 5 bases, with 14 bases between them. CDR3 in DNA: TGTGCCAGCAGCTCCCAGGGGATCAACGAGCAGTACTTC. This codes for CASSSQGINEQYF.

The V gene is TRBV7-2, the J gene TRBJ2-3; D ambiguous. Germline assignment: CDR1 SGHTA and CDR2 FQGNSA. The CDR3 length is 13 residues. V was pared by 3 bases and J by 1 base, with 5 bases between. The DNA of the CDR3 is TGTGCCAGCAGCTTTTCTGGCACAGATACGCAGTATTTT. Translation gives CASSFSGTDTQYF.

The chain is built from TRBV28 and TRBJ2-5; TRBD2 is a possible D gene (7 bases). This CDR3 has 13 amino acids. The germline V gene has CDR1 MDHEN and CDR2 SYDVKM. The V and J ends lost 4 bases and 4 bases respectively, with 10 bases between them. In nucleotides, the CDR3 is TGTGCCAGCAGTTGGCGGGGGCGAGAGACCCAGTACTTC. Translated, it gives CASSWRGRETQYF.

CDR3 sequence (DNA): TGTGCCAGCAGCCCCTTGGGACAGACCTATGGCTACACCTTC. It yields the protein CASSPLGQTYGYTF. This chain links TRBV11-2 with TRBJ1-2, with 7 bases that match TRBD1. With V trimmed by 5 bases and J by 4 bases, 7 bases remained unmatched. CDR3 length equals 14 residues. From germline, CDR1 is SGHAT and CDR2 FQNNGV.

The gene calls are TRBV7-2 and TRBJ2-2, with 12 nucleotides matching TRBD2. This CDR3 spans 15 amino acids. The germline V gene has CDR1 SGHTA and CDR2 FQGNSA. J gave up 6 bases and V 5 bases, and 4 bases lay outside the gene matches. The DNA of the CDR3 is TGTGCCAGCAGCGTTCGACTAGCGGGAGCCGGGGAGCTGTTTTTT. Encoded protein: CASSVRLAGAGELFF.

This CDR3 reads CASSLGHAGTGTTDTQYF. CDR3 sequence (DNA): TGTGCCAGCAGCTTGGGCCACGCCGGGACAGGTACCACAGATACGCAGTATTTT. The chain combines TRBV5-8 with TRBJ2-3; 8 bases are a match to TRBD1. V trimming: 0 bases; J trimming: 2 bases; junction bases outside the gene matches: 11. The length of the CDR3 is 18 residues. Germline assignment: CDR1 SGHTS and CDR2 YDEGEE.

The chain employs TRBV28 and TRBJ2-1; 12 nucleotides agree with TRBD1. CDR3 size: 15 residues. J lost 4 bases, V lost 7 bases, and 5 bases had no gene match. CDR1 MDHEN and CDR2 SYDVKM come from the germline V gene. CDR3 nucleotide sequence: TGTGCCAGCACCGGGGACAGGGGGCAATACAATGAGCAGTTCTTC. It translates to CASTGDRGQYNEQFF.

The chain combines TRBV3-1 (or the pseudogene TRBV3-2) with TRBJ2-3, with TRBD2 matching 9 bases. The V gene end was trimmed by 4 bases and the J gene end by 6 bases; junction bases not matched to a gene: 8. The CDR3 sequence is 15 residues long. Germline V gene sequence: CDR1 LGHDT, CDR2 YNNKEL (reference sequence). The CDR3 spells CASSPAGGGFDTQYF. The CDR3 bases are TGTGCCAGCAGCCCGGCGGGAGGGGGTTTCGATACGCAGTATTTT.

The V and J genes are TRBV19 and TRBJ1-5; D uncertain. The CDR3 spans 14 residues. The germline V gene encodes CDR1 LNHDA and CDR2 SQIVND (reference sequence). The germline V and J ends were trimmed by 0 bases and 1 base, with 4 bases remaining between them. In nucleotides, the CDR3 is TGTGCCAGTAGTATAGAGGGCAGCAATCAGCCCCAGCATTTT. Its protein is CASSIEGSNQPQHF.

J is TRBJ2-5 and V is TRBV4-3; D perhaps matches TRBD2 (6 bases). Germline CDR1 is LGHNA and CDR2 is YSLEER. The length of the CDR3 is 15 residues. The ends were cut back, 1 base at V and 5 bases at J, with 14 bases in the middle. CDR3: CASSQVPGRLETQYF. DNA for the CDR3: TGCGCCAGCAGCCAAGTGCCAGGGAGGTTGGAGACCCAGTACTTC.

This chain's CDR3 is CASSPALADTDTQYF. CDR3 sequence (DNA): TGTGCCAGCTCACCAGCACTAGCGGACACAGATACGCAGTATTTT. This chain links TRBV18 with TRBJ2-3, with 8 bases fitting TRBD2. This CDR3 has 15 amino acids. V lost 2 bases and J lost 2; bases outside the gene matches: 3. Germline lookup yields CDR1 KGHSH and CDR2 LQKENI.

V usage is TRBV2 and J usage is TRBJ2-3; TRBD2 agrees at 8 bases. The CDR3 totals 15 residues. In germline, CDR1 is SNHLY, CDR2 FYNNEI. The trim removed 6 bases at V and 1 base at J, leaving 6 bases unmatched. CDR3 in amino acids: CASRGLVTGTDTQYF. In DNA, the CDR3 is TGTGCCAGCAGGGGACTAGTCACAGGCACAGATACGCAGTATTTT.

This chain uses TRBV7-3 with TRBJ2-2; TRBD1 is a possible D gene (6 bases). This CDR3 has 14 residues. The germline CDR1 and CDR2 sequences are SGHTA and FQGTGA. The V end lost 1 base, the J end lost 4 bases, and 7 bases lay between the germline ends. CDR3 region: CASSLIQGTGELFF. CDR3 sequence (DNA): TGTGCCAGCAGCTTAATACAGGGCACCGGGGAGCTGTTTTTT.

The chain joins TRBV10-2 to TRBJ2-7, with a possible D match to TRBD1 (6 bases). The CDR3 length is 15 residues. In germline, CDR1 is WSHSY, CDR2 SAAADI. V gave up 6 bases and J gave up 3 bases, with 18 bases separating them. The CDR3 protein is CASRDSEGAIYEQYF. The CDR3 DNA is TGCGCCAGCAGGGACAGCGAAGGGGCTATCTACGAGCAGTACTTC.